This entry lists 27 T cell receptor beta chains sequenced from one sample in a study of cytomegalovirus exposure and HLA in healthy donors. The PCR made use of 60 Vbeta and 13 Jbeta primers. Sequenced by immunoSEQ multiplex PCR; TCRdb stores in-frame clones only, minus some. The table shows 90,000 to 150,000 clones, with 15% occurring only once. Sequencing used PBMCs. The receptors come from a woman under 30 in good health and CMV-seronegative.

There are many counts of this clone. The chain recombines TRBV18 with TRBJ1-2; D unresolved. Germline lookup yields CDR1 KGHSH and CDR2 LQKENI. Trimming took off 5 bases at V and 2 bases at J, with 15 bases between the two ends. The CDR3 has 15 amino acids. As DNA, the CDR3 is TGTGCCAGCTCAGTGAAAGACTTCCCCAACTATGGCTACACCTTC. The encoded protein is CASSVKDFPNYGYTF.

The J gene is TRBJ1-2, the V gene TRBV29-1; D is possibly TRBD1 (5 bases). The CDR3 is 12 amino acids. The V end lost 5 bases, the J end lost 5 bases, and 12 bases lay between the germline ends. Germline loops: CDR1 SQVTM, CDR2 ANQGSEA. The CDR3 spells CSVPTDPYGYTF. CDR3 in DNA: TGCAGCGTTCCGACAGACCCTTATGGCTACACCTTC.

This chain joins TRBV4-2 and TRBJ1-2; D gene uncertain. Trimming stripped 3 bases from V and 2 bases from J, with 10 bases between. CDR1 and CDR2 from the germline V gene are LGHNA and YNFKEQ. CDR3 length: 14 residues. CDR3 nucleotide sequence: TGTGCCAGCAGCCAGCAGAGCGAAAACTATGGCTACACCTTC. Translated, it gives CASSQQSENYGYTF.

This clone was found a few times. V usage is TRBV19 and J usage is TRBJ2-7; TRBD1 matches 7 bases. The V segment lost 6 bases and the J segment 0 bases; nucleotides outside the gene matches: 8. Per the germline V gene, CDR1 is LNHDA and CDR2 is SQIVND (reference sequence). This CDR3 is built from 15 residues. In DNA form, the CDR3 reads TGTGCCAGTAGAAGACAGGGTTTGGACTCCTACGAGCAGTACTTC. This gives the protein CASRRQGLDSYEQYF.

With respect to this clone: The CDR3 ends on some other residue instead of the conserved phenylalanine or tryptophan, so this is likely a read error. The DNA is left out, because the CDR3 cannot be placed on it with certainty; the CDR3 is given as TCRdb lists it. J is TRBJ1-1 and V is TRBV30; TRBD1, the D gene given by the table, was not confirmed from the DNA. The CDR3 length equals 10 residues, ends included. Germline CDR1 and CDR2: GTSNPN and SVGIG (reference sequence). This chain's CDR3 is CAWSARGPGL.

The rearrangement links TRBV18 to TRBJ1-6; TRBD1 is a possible D gene (6 bases). Per germline, CDR1 KGHSH and CDR2 LQKENI. Trimming shortened V by 6 bases and J by 10 bases, and 16 bases separated the two germline ends. CDR3 length: 14 amino acids. As DNA, the CDR3 is TGTGCCAGCTCGCTAATGGGACAAGAATCACCCCTCCACTTT. Its protein is CASSLMGQESPLHF.

The chain has TRBV2 and TRBJ1-6; TRBD1 aligns across 7 bases. The CDR3 loop spans 15 amino acids. Germline V gives CDR1 SNHLY, CDR2 FYNNEI. Unmatched junction bases numbered 8, after V lost 6 bases and J lost 6 bases. CDR3 DNA: TGTGCCAGCAGACCCGGGACAGAGCCTAATTCACCCCTCCACTTT. Amino acids: CASRPGTEPNSPLHF.

This chain links TRBV27 with TRBJ2-1; D may be TRBD2 (5 bases). Germline V gene data show CDR1 as MNHEY and CDR2 as SMNVEV (reference sequence). Trimming took 3 bases from V and 0 from J, leaving 9 bases between them. The length of the CDR3 is 15 residues. The CDR3 is CASSLDSSSYNEQFF. The CDR3 region has the DNA TGTGCCAGCAGTTTGGACTCGAGCTCCTACAATGAGCAGTTCTTC.

The chain has TRBV7-9 and TRBJ1-2; D unresolved. Germline CDR1 SEHNR, CDR2 FQNEAQ (reference sequence). This CDR3 comprises 16 residues. V lost 2 bases to trimming and J lost 0 bases, with 13 bases between them. CDR3 DNA: TGTGCCAGCAGCTTAACATCAGGCGTAACTAACTATGGCTACACCTTC. This gives the protein CASSLTSGVTNYGYTF.

This clone occurred a few times. The DNA for the CDR3 is TGTGCCAGCACTGTGGGGAGCTCCTACGAGCAGTACTTC. This sequence encodes CASTVGSSYEQYF. This sequence joins TRBV13 and TRBJ2-7; the D gene is possibly TRBD2 (5 bases). V was trimmed by 7 bases and J by 0 bases, leaving 10 bases between them. Per germline, CDR1 PRHDT and CDR2 FYEKMQ (reference sequence). The CDR3 sequence is 13 residues long.

The gene calls are TRBV15 and TRBJ2-3, with a possible D match to TRBD1 (6 bases). The ends were cut back, 0 bases at V and 5 bases at J, with 27 bases in the middle. The CDR3 consists of 20 residues. Looked up from germline, CDR1 is LNHNV and CDR2 is YYDKDF (reference sequence). The CDR3 loop is CATSRDHDISLGGSQDTQYF. The CDR3 DNA sequence: TGTGCCACCAGCAGAGATCACGACATAAGTCTAGGGGGATCCCAAGATACGCAGTATTTT.

This clone was picked up a small number of times. J is TRBJ2-1 and V is TRBV9, with D possibly matching TRBD2 (6 bases). Germline V gene data show CDR1 as SGDLS and CDR2 as YYNGEE. The CDR3 has 15 residues. V was pared by 2 bases and J by 2 bases, with 11 bases between. This chain's CDR3 is CASSVGGGTYNEQFF. The CDR3 region has the DNA TGTGCCAGCAGCGTCGGGGGAGGAACCTACAATGAGCAGTTCTTC.

This clone was seen a handful of times. The chain joins TRBV30 to TRBJ1-1, with a tentative D call TRBD1 (5 bases). Germline loops: CDR1 GTSNPN, CDR2 SVGIG (reference sequence). CDR3 length: 14 amino acids. V was shortened by 3 bases and J by 1 base, with 12 bases between the two germline ends. The CDR3 DNA reads TGTGCCTGGAGGGGGTGGACAAAGAACACTGAAGCTTTCTTT. It yields the protein CAWRGWTKNTEAFF.

The chain carries TRBV9 and TRBJ2-5; the D gene is possibly TRBD1 (5 bases). The CDR3 runs 14 residues. Germline CDR1 is SGDLS and CDR2 is YYNGEE. V lost 3 bases and J 0 bases, leaving 9 bases between the germline ends. The CDR3 nucleotides are TGTGCCAGCAGCGGCCGACAGAACCAAGAGACCCAGTACTTC. The encoded protein is CASSGRQNQETQYF.

This clone was observed a handful of times. V and J are TRBV9 and TRBJ2-2; perhaps TRBD2 as D (5 bases). This CDR3 is 16 amino acids long. The V gene's germline CDR1 is SGDLS and CDR2 YYNGEE. Trimming took 0 bases from V and 4 from J, leaving 13 bases between them. The CDR3 nucleotides are TGTGCCAGCAGCGTAGGAGATGGGAGAGGCACCGGGGAGCTGTTTTTT. It yields the protein CASSVGDGRGTGELFF. Full variable domain (rest looked up from reference TRBV9 and TRBJ2-2): DSGVTQTPKHLITATGQRVTLRCSPRSGDLSVYWYQQSLDQGLQFLIQYYNGEERAKGNILERFSAQQFPDLHSELNLSSLELGDSALYFCASSVGDGRGTGELFFGEGSRLTVL.

V usage is TRBV9 and J usage is TRBJ1-4; D might be TRBD1 (5 bases). The ends were cut back, 1 base at V and 5 bases at J, with 12 bases in the middle. Germline-derived CDR1 and CDR2 are SGDLS and YYNGEE. The CDR3 contains 15 residues. The CDR3 nucleotides are TGTGCCAGCAGCGTAACAGGCCTGGTCAATGAAAAACTGTTTTTT. Its protein is CASSVTGLVNEKLFF.

In its sample, this clone was seen a few times. V gene TRBV29-1 combines with J gene TRBJ2-7, with 9 bases matching TRBD2. Germline values: CDR1 SQVTM, CDR2 ANQGSEA. CDR3 length: 12 residues. V trimming: 6 bases; J trimming: 4 bases; junction bases outside the gene matches: 4. CDR3 coding DNA: TGCAGCGTCAGGAGCGGGGGGTACGAGCAGTACTTC. Its translation: CSVRSGGYEQYF.

V and J are TRBV6-1 and TRBJ2-2; D is perhaps TRBD2 (6 bases). V lost 9 bases to trimming and J lost 3 bases, with 17 bases between them. The V gene's germline CDR1 is MNHNS and CDR2 SASEGT. There are 15 residues in the CDR3. CDR3 region: CASKWPAGDTGELFF. The CDR3 DNA reads TGTGCCAGTAAGTGGCCAGCGGGCGACACCGGGGAGCTGTTTTTT.

This clone was counted only a few times. V and J are TRBV20-1 and TRBJ1-2; no clear D. CDR1 and CDR2 from the germline V gene are DFQATT and SNEGSKA (reference sequence). CDR3 size: 11 residues. CDR3 in amino acids: CSPAGGYGYTF. The CDR3 DNA follows: TGCAGCCCGGCGGGAGGGTATGGCTACACCTTC.

This clone has at least ten counts. V and J are TRBV2 and TRBJ1-4; D gene ambiguous. V was shortened by 7 bases and J by 7 bases, with 13 bases between the two germline ends. Germline assignment: CDR1 SNHLY and CDR2 FYNNEI. The CDR3 is 13 amino acids. Written as DNA, the CDR3 is TGTGCCAGCATCCCCCAGCGTAGTGAAAAACTGTTTTTT. It specifies CASIPQRSEKLFF.

This chain connects TRBV5-1 to TRBJ2-2, with TRBD2 identical over 9 bases. The germline V gene encodes CDR1 SGHRS and CDR2 YFSETQ. This CDR3 is built from 16 residues. V dropped 5 bases and J dropped 0; count of bases not matched to a gene: 5. In DNA, the CDR3 is TGCGCCAGCAGTCGAGCGGGGGGCCCGAACACCGGGGAGCTGTTTTTT. Translation: CASSRAGGPNTGELFF. Supplemented by reference TRBV5-1 and TRBJ2-2, the full variable domain reads KAGVTQTPRYLIKTRGQQVTLSCSPISGHRSVSWYQQTPGQGLQFLFEYFSETQRNKGNFPGRFSGRQFSNSRSEMNVSTLELGDSALYLCASSRAGGPNTGELFFGEGSRLTVL.

This clone was recorded a few times. The DNA of the CDR3 is TGTGCCAGCAGCCGGACAGTTGGTGGGGGCTACACCTTC. Translating gives CASSRTVGGGYTF. The chain uses TRBV7-2 and TRBJ1-2; D is perhaps TRBD1 (6 bases). Germline V gene sequence: CDR1 SGHTA, CDR2 FQGNSA. V lost 5 bases, J lost 8 bases, and 15 bases lay in between. This CDR3 comprises 13 residues. Combining the CDR3 with reference TRBV7-2 and TRBJ1-2 gives the whole variable domain GAGVSQSPSNKVTEKGKDVELRCDPISGHTALYWYRQSLGQGLEFLIYFQGNSAPDKSGLPSDRFSAERTGGSVSTLTIQRTQQEDSAVYLCASSRTVGGGYTFGSGTRLTVV.

The V and J genes are TRBV5-4 and TRBJ2-3; D perhaps matches TRBD1 (5 bases). The CDR3 runs 13 residues. Looked up from germline, CDR1 is SGHNT and CDR2 is YYREEE (reference sequence). Trimming left V 1 base short and J 6 bases short, with 9 bases between. CDR3 sequence reads: CASSLRGSDTQYF. Written as DNA, the CDR3 is TGTGCCAGCAGCTTGAGGGGCAGCGATACGCAGTATTTT.

This clone was counted between two and nine times. The V call is TRBV28, the J call TRBJ2-1; 11 positions match TRBD2. Germline-derived CDR1 and CDR2 are MDHEN and SYDVKM. Germline trimming cut 5 bases from V and 4 bases from J; bases unmatched to any gene: 4. This CDR3 is 15 amino acids long. CDR3 protein: CASSPTSGGYNEQFF. CDR3 bases: TGTGCCAGCAGTCCCACTAGCGGGGGATACAATGAGCAGTTCTTC.

The chain couples TRBV27 to TRBJ2-1; the match to TRBD1 covers 7 bases. V gave up 2 bases and J gave up 5 bases; unmatched junction bases: 15. The CDR3 spans 18 residues. The germline V gene has CDR1 MNHEY and CDR2 SMNVEV (reference sequence). The CDR3 protein is CASSLTPPDRVGNNEQFF. In DNA, the CDR3 is TGTGCCAGCAGTTTAACCCCCCCCGACAGGGTAGGAAACAATGAGCAGTTCTTC.

This clone turned up a few times. The rearrangement uses TRBV6-5 and TRBJ2-3; D might be TRBD1 (6 bases). The V end lost 6 bases, the J end lost 0 bases, and 13 bases lay between the germline ends. This CDR3 spans 15 amino acids. Per the germline V gene, CDR1 is MNHEY and CDR2 is SVGAGI. The CDR3 loop reads CASSFDRWSTDTQYF. The CDR3 DNA follows: TGTGCCAGCAGCTTTGACAGGTGGAGCACAGATACGCAGTATTTT.

The sample holds many counts of this clone. The chain carries TRBV2 and TRBJ1-2; D is uncertain. In germline, CDR1 is SNHLY, CDR2 FYNNEI. The CDR3 has 11 residues. V dropped 8 bases and J dropped 1 base, with 5 bases sitting between them. CDR3 residues: CASSDNYGYTF. CDR3 nucleotide sequence: TGTGCCAGCTCAGATAACTATGGCTACACCTTC.